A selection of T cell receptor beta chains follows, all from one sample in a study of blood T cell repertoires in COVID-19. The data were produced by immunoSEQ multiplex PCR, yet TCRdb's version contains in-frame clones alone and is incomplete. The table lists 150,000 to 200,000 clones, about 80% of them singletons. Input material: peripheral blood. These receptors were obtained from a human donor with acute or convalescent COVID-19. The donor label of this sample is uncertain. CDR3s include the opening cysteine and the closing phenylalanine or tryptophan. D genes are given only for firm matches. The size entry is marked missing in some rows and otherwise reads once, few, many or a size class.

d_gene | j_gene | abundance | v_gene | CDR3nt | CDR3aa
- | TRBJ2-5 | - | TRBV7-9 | TGTGCCAGCAGCTCGACCCGACAGGCCACACAAGAGACCCAGTACTTC | CASSSTRQATQETQYF
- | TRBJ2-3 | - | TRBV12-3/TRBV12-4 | TGTGCCAGCGGACCAGGGGATACGCAGTATTTT | CASGPGDTQYF
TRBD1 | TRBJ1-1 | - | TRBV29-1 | TGCAGCGTGGGTGGACAGGGGGGCACTGAAGCTTTCTTT | CSVGGQGGTEAFF
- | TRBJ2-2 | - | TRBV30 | TGTGCCTGGAGTCCAACAGGGCGCGCAGGTAGCGGGGAGCTGTTTTTT | CAWSPTGRAGSGELFF
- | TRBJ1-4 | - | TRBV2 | TGTGCCAGCAGTCCCCAGTATAATGAAAAACTGTTTTTT | CASSPQYNEKLFF
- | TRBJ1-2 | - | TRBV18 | TGTGCCAGCTCAGCGACAGGACTAGGCGGCTACACCTTC | CASSATGLGGYTF
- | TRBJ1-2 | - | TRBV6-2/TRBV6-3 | TGTGCCAGCAGTCAACCGTTGGCGGGGGCGGATGGCTACACCTTC | CASSQPLAGADGYTF
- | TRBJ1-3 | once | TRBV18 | TGTGCCAGCTCACCACCCCTCCCGAACACTGGAAACACCATATATTTT | CASSPPLPNTGNTIYF
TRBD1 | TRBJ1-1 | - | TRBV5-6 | TGTGCCAGCAGCCCGACGGGGCAGGGGGCAGCTTTCTTT | CASSPTGQGAAFF
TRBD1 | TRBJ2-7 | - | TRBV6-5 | TGTGCCAGCAGTCGGGACAGTCCCTACGAGCAGTACTTC | CASSRDSPYEQYF
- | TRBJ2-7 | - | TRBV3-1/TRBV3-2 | TGTGCCAGCAGCCACGGACAGTCCTACGAGCAGTACTTC | CASSHGQSYEQYF
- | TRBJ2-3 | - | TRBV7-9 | TGTGCCAGCAGCTTAGGTGCGTCTAGCACAGATACGCAGTATTTT | CASSLGASSTDTQYF
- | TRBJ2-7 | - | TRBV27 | TGTGCCAGCAGTTTAGGTGCTAGCGTCACAAACGAGCAGTACTTC | CASSLGASVTNEQYF
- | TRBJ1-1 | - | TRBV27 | TGTGCCAGCATCTACCCCCTCCAAGATGAGGGGGACAACACTGAAGCTTTCTTT | CASIYPLQDEGDNTEAFF
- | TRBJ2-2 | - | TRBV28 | TGTGCCAGCAGTTTCTCTAGGAACACCGGGGAGCTGTTTTTT | CASSFSRNTGELFF
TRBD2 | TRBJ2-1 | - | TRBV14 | TGTGCCAGCAGCCAAGGGACTAGCGGGAGGGGGGAGCAGTTCTTC | CASSQGTSGRGEQFF
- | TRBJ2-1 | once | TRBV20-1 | TGCAGTGCTAGTGTGTACCTAGGAAGCTCCTACAATGAGCAGTTCTTC | CSASVYLGSSYNEQFF
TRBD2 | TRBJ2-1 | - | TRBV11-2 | TGTGCCAGCAGCCCACAGACTAGCGGGCTGGGAAATGAGCAGTTCTTC | CASSPQTSGLGNEQFF
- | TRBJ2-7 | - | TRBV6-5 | TGTGCCAGCAGTACAGGGACCTCCTACGAGCAGTACTTC | CASSTGTSYEQYF
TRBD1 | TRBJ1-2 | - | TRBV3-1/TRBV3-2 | TGTGCCAGCAGCCAGGACCGGACAGGGGGCTTGACCTTC | CASSQDRTGGLTF
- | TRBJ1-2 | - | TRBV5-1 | TGCGCCAGCAGCTTGGCGGCGGGGGAGGATGGCTACACCTTC | CASSLAAGEDGYTF
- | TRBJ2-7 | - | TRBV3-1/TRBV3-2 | TGTGCCAGCAGCCCGAGCTCCTACGAGCAGTACTTC | CASSPSSYEQYF
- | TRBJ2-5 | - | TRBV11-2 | TGTGCCAGCAGCTTAGATACGCCCCGGCGGGAGTACTTC | CASSLDTPRREYF
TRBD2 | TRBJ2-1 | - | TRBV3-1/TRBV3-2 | TGTGCCAGCAGCCAAGAAGGTCGCGGGAGGGAATACAATGAGCAGTTCTTC | CASSQEGRGREYNEQFF
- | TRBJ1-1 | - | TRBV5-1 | TGCGCCAGCGGGTCTTCCCGGGGGAACACTGAAGCTTTCTTT | CASGSSRGNTEAFF
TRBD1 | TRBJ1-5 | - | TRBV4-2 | TGTGCCAGCAGCCAAATGGGACAGGGGGCGCATCTCAGTCAGCCCCAGCATTTT | CASSQMGQGAHLSQPQHF
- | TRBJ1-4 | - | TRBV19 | TGTGCCAGTTACAGGACCGCTCCTGCAACTAATGAAAAACTGTTTTTT | CASYRTAPATNEKLFF
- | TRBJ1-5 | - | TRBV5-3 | TGTGCCAGAAGTACCCAGCATTTT | CARSTQHF
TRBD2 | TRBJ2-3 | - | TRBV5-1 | TGCGCCAGCAGCTTGGGAGGGCTAGCGGCCACAGATACGCAGTATTTT | CASSLGGLAATDTQYF
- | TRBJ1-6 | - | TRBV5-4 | TGTGCCAGCAGCTTGGCCAGAATTTCTAATTCACCCCTCCACTTT | CASSLARISNSPLHF
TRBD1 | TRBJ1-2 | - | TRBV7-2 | TGTGCCAGCAGCTTAGCAGGGCAGGGGGTCGGTAGTCCCTACACCTTC | CASSLAGQGVGSPYTF
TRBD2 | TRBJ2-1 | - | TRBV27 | TGTGCCAGCAGTTCCGGGACTAGCGGTAGCTCCTACAATGAGCAGTTCTTC | CASSSGTSGSSYNEQFF
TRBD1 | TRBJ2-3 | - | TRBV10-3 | TGTGCCATTTCGTTTGACAGGGGAAATACAGATACGCAGTATTTT | CAISFDRGNTDTQYF
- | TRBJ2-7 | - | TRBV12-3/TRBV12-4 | TGTGCCAGCAGTCCCGGCTCCTACGAGCAGTACTTC | CASSPGSYEQYF
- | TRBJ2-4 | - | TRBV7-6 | TGTGCCAGCAGCATTAGCGGTGCGGAGAGCGGCCGTATGAACATTCAGTACTTC | CASSISGAESGRMNIQYF
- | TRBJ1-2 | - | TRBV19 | TGTGCCAGTACCACTGACACACCGTATGGCTACACCTTC | CASTTDTPYGYTF
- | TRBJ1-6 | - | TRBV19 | TGTGCCAGTAGTATCAGGGACTATAATTCACCCCTCCACTTT | CASSIRDYNSPLHF
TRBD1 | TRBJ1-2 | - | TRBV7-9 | TGTGCCAGCAGCACAGCCACAGGGGGAAGGGGCTACACCTTC | CASSTATGGRGYTF
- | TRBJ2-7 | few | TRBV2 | TGTGCCAGCAGTCAGGGGACCCTACTCAACTCCTACGAGCAGTACTTC | CASSQGTLLNSYEQYF
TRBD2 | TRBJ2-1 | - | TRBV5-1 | TGCGCCAGCAGCTTAAAAGGAAGCGGGGGGCTCCTTAATGAGCAGTTCTTC | CASSLKGSGGLLNEQFF
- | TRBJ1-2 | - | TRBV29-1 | TGCAGCGTATCACCTATTAACTATGGCTACACCTTC | CSVSPINYGYTF
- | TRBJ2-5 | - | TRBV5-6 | TGTGCCAGCAGCCTACAGTCGGGGGGCTCAGAGACCCAGTACTTC | CASSLQSGGSETQYF
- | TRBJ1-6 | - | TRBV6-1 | TGTGCCAGCAGTGAGATCAGGACACCGAATTCACCCCTCCACTTT | CASSEIRTPNSPLHF
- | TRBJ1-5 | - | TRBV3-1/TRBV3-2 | TGTGCCAGCAGCCAAGGGGGGGATCAGCCCCAGCATTTT | CASSQGGDQPQHF
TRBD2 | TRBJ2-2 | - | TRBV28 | TGTGCCAGCAGTCCGCCGGGGGGAAGGATTACCGGGGAGCTGTTTTTT | CASSPPGGRITGELFF
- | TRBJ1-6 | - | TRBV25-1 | TGTGCCAGCAGTGAATGGAGCAGGGGAAATTCACCCCTCCACTTT | CASSEWSRGNSPLHF
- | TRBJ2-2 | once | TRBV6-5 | TGTGCCAGCACCGCCAGGACAGAGTACACCGGGGAGCTGTTTTTT | CASTARTEYTGELFF
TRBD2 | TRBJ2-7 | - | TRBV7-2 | TGTGCCAGCAGCTCGTCCACTAGCGGGAGCTACGAGCAGTACTTC | CASSSSTSGSYEQYF
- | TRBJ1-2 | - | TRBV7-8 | TGTGCCAGCAGCTTAGGAAACGGGGAAAACTATGGCTACACCTTC | CASSLGNGENYGYTF
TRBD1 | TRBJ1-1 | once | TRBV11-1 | TGTGCCAGCAGGGGGACAGGGGAAGCTTTCTTT | CASRGTGEAFF
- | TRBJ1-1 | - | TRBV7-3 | TGTGCCAGCAGCTTCGGTCGTGGTAGGACACACACTGAAGCTTTCTTT | CASSFGRGRTHTEAFF
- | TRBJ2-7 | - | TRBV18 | TGTGCCAGCTCACCACAGAGTGTTATTGGCGGGGCCTCCTACGAGCAGTACTTC | CASSPQSVIGGASYEQYF
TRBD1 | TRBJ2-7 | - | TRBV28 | TGTGCCAGCAGGATTGGATCGACAGGGGGTGCGGGCGAGCAGTACTTC | CASRIGSTGGAGEQYF
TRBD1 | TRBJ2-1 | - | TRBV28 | TGTGCCAGCAGTTTTTGGACAGGCCCAAACAATGAGCAGTTCTTC | CASSFWTGPNNEQFF
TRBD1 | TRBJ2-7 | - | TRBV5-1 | TGCGCCAGCAGCCAGCCTTCCGGGACAGGGCAGCACCTGGGATACTACGAGCAGTACTTC | CASSQPSGTGQHLGYYEQYF